This TCR beta chain was profiled in a study of blood T cells in healthy people across ages. A second PCR of 7 to 11 cycles used a sample-barcoded 5' primer and a J-beta primer mix. TCRdb re-called the 5' RACE reads through MiXCR, storing one row per CDR3 protein. This sample has about 1.8 million distinct CDR3 sequences; around half occur once, and the top ten carry approximately 2%. V was trimmed by 6 bases and J by 9 bases, leaving 21 bases between them. In germline, CDR1 is SQVTM, CDR2 ANQGSEA. This CDR3 has 14 amino acids. This clonotype has just a few counts. The rearrangement joins TRBV29-1 to TRBJ2-1, with D possibly being TRBD1 or TRBD2 (5 bases each). The receptor comes from a woman aged 40 to 49 in good health. Sequenced: blood. The CDR3 loop is CSVTDGTISGEQFF. The CDR3 bases are TGCAGCGTCACGGACGGGACGATTTCGGGTGAGCAGTTCTTC.